This T cell receptor beta chain was observed in a study of cytomegalovirus exposure and HLA in healthy donors. The PCR employed 60 Vbeta primers together with 13 Jbeta primers. Produced via immunoSEQ multiplex PCR; TCRdb's table is partial and in-frame only. The data hold 150,000 to 200,000 clones, with roughly four fifths observed a single time. This CDR3 is built from 14 residues. V dropped 5 bases and J dropped 2 bases, with 13 bases sitting between them. CDR1 is SGHNT, CDR2 YYREEE, per germline (reference sequence). This chain links TRBV5-4 with TRBJ2-5, with a possible D match to TRBD2 (7 bases). This receptor was obtained from a young woman in good health and CMV-seropositive. The sample consisted of PBMCs. The CDR3 region has the DNA TGTGCCAGCAGGTCGGGGGGCCCGCAAGAGACCCAGTACTTC. This codes for CASRSGGPQETQYF.